Described below is a single T cell receptor (beta chain) sequence and its context. How the authors handled the data: Amplification of reference gene primers was used by the study to estimate nucleated cell counts. The protocol was immunoSEQ multiplex PCR, while the TCRdb copy is restricted to in-frame clones and leaves out a portion. That table furnishes V, J and clone size, whereas the DNA furnished D and trimming. Among some 140,000 clones, 70% to 80% were seen once, and the ten largest hold approximately 11%. This sample was taken from a study of blood T cell repertoires in COVID-19. On the study more broadly: PBMCs, B-cell-depleted T cells, or T cells were the source of the cDNA or gDNA that made up the material.

This CDR3 has 18 residues. V lost 3 bases to trimming and J lost 4 bases; unmatched junction nucleotides: 15. Germline CDR1 is DFQATT and CDR2 is SNEGSKA (reference sequence). The receptor was derived from a man aged 60-69 years who had recovered from COVID-19. The chain couples TRBV20-1 to TRBJ1-1; 12 bases are shared with TRBD1. Sequences were obtained from peripheral blood. The DNA of the CDR3 is TGCAGTGCTAGTGACCCCGGGACAGGGGGCGATTACAGCACTGAAGCTTTCTTT. This gives the protein CSASDPGTGGDYSTEAFF.